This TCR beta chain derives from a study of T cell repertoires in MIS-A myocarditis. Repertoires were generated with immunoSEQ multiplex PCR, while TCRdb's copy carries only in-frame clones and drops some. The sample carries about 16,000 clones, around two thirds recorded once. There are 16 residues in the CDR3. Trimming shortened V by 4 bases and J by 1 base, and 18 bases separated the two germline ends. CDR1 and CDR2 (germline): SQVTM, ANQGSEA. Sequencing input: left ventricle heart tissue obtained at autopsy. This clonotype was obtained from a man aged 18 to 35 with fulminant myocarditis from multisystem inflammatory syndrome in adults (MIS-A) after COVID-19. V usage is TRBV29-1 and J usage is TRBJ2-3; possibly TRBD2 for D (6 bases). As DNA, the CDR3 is TGCAGCGTTGGTGGGATCCGGGACTTCGGCACAGATACGCAGTATTTT. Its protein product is CSVGGIRDFGTDTQYF.